A selection of T cell receptor beta chains follows, all from one sample in a study of blood T cell repertoires in COVID-19. Profiled with immunoSEQ multiplex PCR; TCRdb holds only in-frame clones, not every one. The table includes roughly 120,000 clones, about 88% detected once. The specimen was peripheral blood. Every receptor here comes from a woman aged 65 to 85 who had recovered from COVID-19. Both conserved end residues are part of each CDR3. D genes are given only for firm matches. The size entry is marked missing in some rows and otherwise reads once, few, many or a size class.

J: TRBJ1-5
size: .
length: 16
D: .
V: TRBV18
CDR3: CASSLDGVGLNQPQHF
DNA: TGTGCCAGCTCACTGGACGGGGTCGGCCTTAATCAGCCCCAGCATTTT

J: TRBJ1-3
size: .
length: 15
D: TRBD1
V: TRBV5-8
CDR3: CASSRRTGSGNTIYF
DNA: TGTGCCAGCAGCCGCCGGACAGGGTCTGGAAACACCATATATTTT

J: TRBJ2-3
size: .
length: 16
D: TRBD2
V: TRBV4-1
CDR3: CASSLSGGARTDTQYF
DNA: TGCGCCAGCAGCCTATCCGGGGGGGCCCGGACAGATACGCAGTATTTT

J: TRBJ2-3
size: .
length: 12
D: TRBD2
V: TRBV7-2
CDR3: CASSFIAGTQYF
DNA: TGTGCCAGCAGCTTCATAGCGGGTACGCAGTATTTT

J: TRBJ1-1
size: .
length: 15
D: .
V: TRBV11-2
CDR3: CASSSGSQLNTEAFF
DNA: TGTGCCAGCAGCTCGGGGTCCCAGTTGAACACTGAAGCTTTCTTT

J: TRBJ1-1
size: .
length: 11
D: .
V: TRBV2
CDR3: CASSEWPEAFF
DNA: TGTGCCAGCAGTGAATGGCCCGAAGCTTTCTTT

J: TRBJ1-2
size: .
length: 13
D: .
V: TRBV11-2
CDR3: CASSLVQNYGYTF
DNA: TGTGCCAGCAGCTTAGTCCAGAACTATGGCTACACCTTC

J: TRBJ1-5
size: .
length: 13
D: .
V: TRBV30
CDR3: CAWSDAGDQPQHF
DNA: TGTGCCTGGAGCGATGCGGGGGATCAGCCCCAGCATTTT

J: TRBJ2-7
size: .
length: 14
D: TRBD1
V: TRBV10-3
CDR3: CASFPGTGVSEQYF
DNA: TGTGCCTCCTTCCCCGGGACAGGGGTCTCCGAGCAGTACTTC

J: TRBJ2-5
size: .
length: 11
D: TRBD2
V: TRBV29-1
CDR3: CSALGGETQYF
DNA: TGCAGCGCCCTGGGGGGGGAGACCCAGTACTTC

J: TRBJ2-7
size: .
length: 13
D: .
V: TRBV9
CDR3: CASSRTGNYEQYF
DNA: TGTGCCAGCAGTCGGACGGGAAACTACGAGCAGTACTTC

J: TRBJ2-7
size: .
length: 13
D: .
V: TRBV27
CDR3: CASSLWGQGEQYF
DNA: TGTGCCAGCAGTTTATGGGGGCAGGGCGAGCAGTACTTC

J: TRBJ2-1
size: .
length: 15
D: .
V: TRBV7-3
CDR3: CASSMTSESRSSQFF
DNA: TGTGCCAGCAGCATGACTAGTGAGTCTCGGTCGTCACAGTTCTTC

J: TRBJ2-2
size: few
length: 14
D: .
V: TRBV19
CDR3: CASTWLSGTGELFF
DNA: TGTGCCAGTACTTGGTTGTCGGGCACCGGGGAGCTGTTTTTT

J: TRBJ1-1
size: .
length: 16
D: .
V: TRBV5-1
CDR3: CASSFNREEVSTEAFF
DNA: TGCGCCAGCAGCTTCAACAGGGAAGAGGTTAGCACTGAAGCTTTCTTT

J: TRBJ2-7
size: .
length: 15
D: .
V: TRBV6-5
CDR3: CASTPDVGARYEQYF
DNA: TGTGCCAGCACCCCCGACGTGGGGGCGCGGTACGAGCAGTACTTC

J: TRBJ2-7
size: .
length: 15
D: .
V: TRBV7-6
CDR3: CASSLAAGFGYEQYF
DNA: TGTGCCAGCAGCTTAGCGGCAGGGTTTGGTTACGAGCAGTACTTC

J: TRBJ2-5
size: .
length: 16
D: TRBD1
V: TRBV30
CDR3: CAWSARRGPGWETQYF
DNA: TGTGCCTGGAGTGCCCGAAGGGGGCCCGGTTGGGAGACCCAGTACTTC

J: TRBJ2-1
size: .
length: 18
D: TRBD2
V: TRBV7-8
CDR3: CASSLVAGTSGRGNEQFF
DNA: TGTGCCAGCAGCTTAGTCGCCGGGACTAGCGGGAGGGGTAATGAGCAGTTCTTC

J: TRBJ1-4
size: .
length: 15
D: .
V: TRBV18
CDR3: CASSDGQGLREKLFF
DNA: TGTGCCAGCTCGGACGGGCAGGGGCTTCGAGAAAAACTGTTTTTT

J: TRBJ1-3
size: .
length: 14
D: .
V: TRBV30
CDR3: CAWSYGHSGNTIYF
DNA: TGTGCCTGGAGTTACGGACACTCTGGAAACACCATATATTTT

J: TRBJ1-1
size: .
length: 13
D: TRBD1
V: TRBV30
CDR3: CACTGTGDTEAFF
DNA: TGTGCCTGTACCGGGACAGGGGACACTGAAGCTTTCTTT

J: TRBJ2-5
size: .
length: 15
D: .
V: TRBV7-2
CDR3: CASSLPSGLQETQYF
DNA: TGTGCCAGCAGCTTACCGAGCGGGCTACAAGAGACCCAGTACTTC

J: TRBJ2-7
size: .
length: 16
D: TRBD1
V: TRBV4-2
CDR3: CASSQASGQETYEQYF
DNA: TGTGCCAGCAGCCAAGCGTCGGGACAGGAGACCTACGAGCAGTACTTC

J: TRBJ2-5
size: .
length: 13
D: TRBD1
V: TRBV29-1
CDR3: CSVQGATWETQYF
DNA: TGCAGCGTACAGGGGGCAACGTGGGAGACCCAGTACTTC

J: TRBJ2-1
size: .
length: 15
D: TRBD2
V: TRBV7-3
CDR3: CASSLTSGGAYEQFF
DNA: TGTGCCAGCAGCTTAACCAGCGGGGGGGCCTATGAGCAGTTCTTC

J: TRBJ2-7
size: .
length: 14
D: .
V: TRBV7-8
CDR3: CASSLGEGPYEQYF
DNA: TGTGCCAGCAGCTTAGGCGAGGGTCCCTACGAGCAGTACTTC

J: TRBJ2-1
size: .
length: 16
D: .
V: TRBV10-2
CDR3: CASTQGTAGPYNEQFF
DNA: TGCGCCAGCACCCAAGGCACGGCGGGCCCCTACAATGAGCAGTTCTTC

J: TRBJ2-3
size: once
length: 16
D: TRBD2
V: TRBV7-9
CDR3: CASSLLNLAGGDTQYF
DNA: TGTGCCAGCAGCTTATTGAATCTAGCGGGAGGAGATACGCAGTATTTT

J: TRBJ2-3
size: .
length: 13
D: TRBD2
V: TRBV2
CDR3: CAIAFLSGGALYF
DNA: TGTGCCATCGCGTTCCTTAGCGGGGGGGCCCTGTATTTT

J: TRBJ2-7
size: .
length: 13
D: TRBD1
V: TRBV5-1
CDR3: CASSEPTGDEQYF
DNA: TGCGCCAGCAGCGAACCGACAGGGGACGAGCAGTACTTC

J: TRBJ2-7
size: few
length: 14
D: .
V: TRBV11-2
CDR3: CASSSLDREGEQYF
DNA: TGTGCCAGCAGCTCATTGGACAGGGAGGGCGAGCAGTACTTC

J: TRBJ2-7
size: .
length: 14
D: TRBD1
V: TRBV5-1
CDR3: CASSLTGAAYEQYF
DNA: TGCGCCAGCAGCTTAACAGGGGCCGCCTACGAGCAGTACTTC

J: TRBJ1-5
size: .
length: 13
D: .
V: TRBV6-1
CDR3: CASSEMGAQPQHF
DNA: TGTGCCAGCAGTGAAATGGGGGCCCAGCCCCAGCATTTT

J: TRBJ2-1
size: .
length: 15
D: TRBD2
V: TRBV2
CDR3: CASSYTSGSRNEQFF
DNA: TGTGCCAGCAGTTATACTAGCGGGAGTAGGAATGAGCAGTTCTTC

J: TRBJ1-4
size: .
length: 14
D: TRBD1
V: TRBV4-3
CDR3: CASSQTGDNEKLFF
DNA: TGCGCCAGCAGCCAGACAGGGGATAATGAAAAACTGTTTTTT

J: TRBJ2-1
size: once
length: 14
D: TRBD2
V: TRBV18
CDR3: CASSRAGAGNEQFF
DNA: TGTGCCAGCTCACGAGCGGGAGCGGGCAATGAGCAGTTCTTC

J: TRBJ2-1
size: .
length: 15
D: TRBD2
V: TRBV6-6
CDR3: CASSLRLAGENEQFF
DNA: TGTGCCAGCAGCCTCAGACTAGCGGGAGAGAATGAGCAGTTCTTC

J: TRBJ1-1
size: .
length: 14
D: .
V: TRBV6-5
CDR3: CASSYRTANTEAFF
DNA: TGTGCCAGCAGTTACAGGACAGCTAACACTGAAGCTTTCTTT

J: TRBJ2-7
size: few
length: 13
D: .
V: TRBV3-1/TRBV3-2
CDR3: CASSLRSSYEQYF
DNA: TGTGCCAGCAGCCTGCGGAGCTCCTACGAGCAGTACTTC

J: TRBJ1-6
size: .
length: 13
D: .
V: TRBV27
CDR3: CASSLRRDSPLHF
DNA: TGTGCCAGCAGTTTACGGAGGGATTCACCCCTCCACTTT

J: TRBJ2-3
size: .
length: 12
D: .
V: TRBV7-2
CDR3: CASSFLWDTQYF
DNA: TGTGCCAGCAGCTTCCTATGGGATACGCAGTATTTT

J: TRBJ2-5
size: .
length: 16
D: .
V: TRBV30
CDR3: CAWAWGRTSVGETQYF
DNA: TGTGCCTGGGCTTGGGGCAGGACGTCCGTGGGAGAGACCCAGTACTTC

J: TRBJ2-7
size: many
length: 15
D: .
V: TRBV27
CDR3: CASSLSGDSAYEQYF
DNA: TGTGCCAGCAGCCTATCCGGGGACTCGGCCTACGAGCAGTACTTC

J: TRBJ2-3
size: .
length: 16
D: TRBD2
V: TRBV6-6
CDR3: CASSDTLAGGTDTQYF
DNA: TGTGCCAGCAGCGACACGCTAGCGGGAGGCACAGATACGCAGTATTTT

J: TRBJ1-1
size: .
length: 16
D: .
V: TRBV10-1
CDR3: CASSVPGGDSNTEAFF
DNA: TGCGCCAGCAGTGTCCCCGGGGGGGACTCTAACACTGAAGCTTTCTTT

J: TRBJ1-1
size: few
length: 15
D: .
V: TRBV10-3
CDR3: CAITASLTVNTEAFF
DNA: TGTGCCATCACCGCCTCTTTAACAGTGAACACTGAAGCTTTCTTT

J: TRBJ1-4
size: .
length: 15
D: .
V: TRBV10-3
CDR3: CAISEYPATNEKLFF
DNA: TGTGCCATCAGTGAATATCCCGCAACTAATGAAAAACTGTTTTTT

J: TRBJ1-5
size: few
length: 14
D: .
V: TRBV2
CDR3: CASSRTASNQPQHF
DNA: TGTGCCAGCAGTCGAACAGCTTCCAATCAGCCCCAGCATTTT

J: TRBJ1-2
size: .
length: 13
D: .
V: TRBV30
CDR3: CAWSVGRLDGYTF
DNA: TGTGCCTGGAGTGTCGGCAGGCTGGATGGCTACACCTTC

J: TRBJ1-5
size: once
length: 17
D: TRBD1
V: TRBV30
CDR3: CAWSPSRDSHSNQPQHF
DNA: TGTGCCTGGAGTCCCTCCAGGGACAGCCATAGCAATCAGCCCCAGCATTTT

J: TRBJ2-5
size: .
length: 16
D: .
V: TRBV7-2
CDR3: CASSLEWGLLQETQYF
DNA: TGTGCCAGCAGCTTAGAGTGGGGACTCCTTCAAGAGACCCAGTACTTC

J: TRBJ2-3
size: .
length: 17
D: TRBD2
V: TRBV10-3
CDR3: CAITETSGGLGRDTQYF
DNA: TGTGCCATCACTGAGACTAGCGGGGGATTAGGTAGAGATACGCAGTATTTT

J: TRBJ1-5
size: few
length: 14
D: .
V: TRBV28
CDR3: CASSLTDSLGAQHF
DNA: TGTGCCAGCAGTTTGACCGACAGTTTAGGAGCCCAGCATTTT

J: TRBJ1-1
size: .
length: 17
D: .
V: TRBV7-3
CDR3: CASSPSVSTVSSTEAFF
DNA: TGTGCCAGCAGCCCGTCCGTGAGTACGGTGTCGAGCACTGAAGCTTTCTTT

J: TRBJ1-1
size: .
length: 15
D: TRBD1
V: TRBV5-1
CDR3: CASSGGTGWNTEAFF
DNA: TGCGCCAGCAGCGGGGGGACAGGATGGAACACTGAAGCTTTCTTT

J: TRBJ1-1
size: .
length: 12
D: .
V: TRBV12-5
CDR3: CASGLGLAEAFF
DNA: TGTGCTAGTGGTTTGGGGTTAGCCGAAGCTTTCTTT

J: TRBJ2-3
size: .
length: 16
D: TRBD2
V: TRBV7-3
CDR3: CASSLMRAGATDTQYF
DNA: TGTGCCAGCAGCTTAATGCGAGCGGGGGCCACAGATACGCAGTATTTT

J: TRBJ1-2
size: .
length: 14
D: .
V: TRBV28
CDR3: CASSSMGAGYGYTF
DNA: TGTGCCAGCAGCTCTATGGGGGCCGGCTATGGCTACACCTTC